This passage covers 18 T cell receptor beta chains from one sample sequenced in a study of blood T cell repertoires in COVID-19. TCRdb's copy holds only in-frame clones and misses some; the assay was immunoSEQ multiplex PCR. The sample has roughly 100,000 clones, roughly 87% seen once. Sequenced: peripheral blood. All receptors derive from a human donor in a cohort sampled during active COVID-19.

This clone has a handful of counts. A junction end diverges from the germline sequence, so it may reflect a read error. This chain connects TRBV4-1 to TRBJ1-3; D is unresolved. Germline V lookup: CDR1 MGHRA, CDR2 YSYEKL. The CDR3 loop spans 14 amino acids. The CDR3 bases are TGCGCCAGCACCCAAACGGGGTCAGGAAACACCATATATTTT. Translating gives CASTQTGSGNTIYF.

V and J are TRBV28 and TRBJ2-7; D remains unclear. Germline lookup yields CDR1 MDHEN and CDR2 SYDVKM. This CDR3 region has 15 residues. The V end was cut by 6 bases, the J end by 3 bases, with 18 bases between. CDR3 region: CASRTRGFMGYEQYF. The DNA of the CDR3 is TGTGCCAGCAGGACGCGAGGCTTCATGGGCTACGAGCAGTACTTC.

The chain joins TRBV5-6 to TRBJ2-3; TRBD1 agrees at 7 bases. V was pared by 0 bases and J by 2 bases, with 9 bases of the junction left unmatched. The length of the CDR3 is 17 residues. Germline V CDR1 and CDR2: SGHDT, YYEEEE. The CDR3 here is CASSLGQGVFITDTQYF. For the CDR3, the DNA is TGTGCCAGCAGCTTGGGACAGGGAGTCTTTATCACAGATACGCAGTATTTT.

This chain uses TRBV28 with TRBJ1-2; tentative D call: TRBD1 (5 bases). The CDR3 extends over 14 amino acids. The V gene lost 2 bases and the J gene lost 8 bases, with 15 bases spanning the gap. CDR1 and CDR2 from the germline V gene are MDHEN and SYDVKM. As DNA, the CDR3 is TGTGCCAGCAGTTTAGAGTCGGGGGTTCGGGGCTACACCTTC. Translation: CASSLESGVRGYTF.

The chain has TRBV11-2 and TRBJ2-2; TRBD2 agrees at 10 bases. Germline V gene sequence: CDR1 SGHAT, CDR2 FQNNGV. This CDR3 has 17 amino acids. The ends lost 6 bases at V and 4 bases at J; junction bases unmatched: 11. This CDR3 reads CASRPNIAGGPTGELFF. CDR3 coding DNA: TGTGCCAGCAGACCAAACATAGCGGGGGGCCCCACCGGGGAGCTGTTTTTT.

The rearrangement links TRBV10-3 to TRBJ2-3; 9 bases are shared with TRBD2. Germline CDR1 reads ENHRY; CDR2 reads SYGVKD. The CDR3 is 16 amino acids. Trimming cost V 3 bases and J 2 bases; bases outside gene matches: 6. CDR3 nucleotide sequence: TGTGCCATCAGTGATATGACTAGCGGACTCACAGATACGCAGTATTTT. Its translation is CAISDMTSGLTDTQYF.

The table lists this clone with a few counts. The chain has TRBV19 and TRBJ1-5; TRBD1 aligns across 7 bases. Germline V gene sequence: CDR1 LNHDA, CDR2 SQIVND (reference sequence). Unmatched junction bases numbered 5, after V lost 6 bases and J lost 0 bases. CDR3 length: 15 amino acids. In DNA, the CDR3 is TGTGCCAGTAGAGGGACAGCACTTAGCAATCAGCCCCAGCATTTT. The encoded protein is CASRGTALSNQPQHF.

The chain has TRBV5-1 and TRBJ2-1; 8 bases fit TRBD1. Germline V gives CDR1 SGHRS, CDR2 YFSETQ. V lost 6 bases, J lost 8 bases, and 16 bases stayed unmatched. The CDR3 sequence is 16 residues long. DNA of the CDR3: TGCGCCAGCAACCCTACCGCCGGGACAGGCTTGGATGAGCAGTTCTTC. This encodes CASNPTAGTGLDEQFF.

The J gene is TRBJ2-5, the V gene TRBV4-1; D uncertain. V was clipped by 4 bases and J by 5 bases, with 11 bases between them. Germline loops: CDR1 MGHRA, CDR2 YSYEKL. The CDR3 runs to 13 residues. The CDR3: CASSLLHRETQYF. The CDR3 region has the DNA TGCGCCAGCAGCCTCCTTCACCGGGAGACCCAGTACTTC.

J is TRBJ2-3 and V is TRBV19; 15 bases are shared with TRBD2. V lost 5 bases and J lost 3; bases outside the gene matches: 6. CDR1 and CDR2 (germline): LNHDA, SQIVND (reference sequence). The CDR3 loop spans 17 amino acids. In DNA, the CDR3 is TGTGCCAGTAGTCCCGGGACTAGCGGGAGGCGGACAGATACGCAGTATTTT. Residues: CASSPGTSGRRTDTQYF.

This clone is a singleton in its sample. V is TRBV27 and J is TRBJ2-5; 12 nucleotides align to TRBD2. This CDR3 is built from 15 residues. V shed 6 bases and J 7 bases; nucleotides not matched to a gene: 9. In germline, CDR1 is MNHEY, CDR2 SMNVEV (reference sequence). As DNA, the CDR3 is TGTGCCAGCAGCCTGACTAGCGGGGGCACTGGGACCCAGTACTTC. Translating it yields CASSLTSGGTGTQYF.

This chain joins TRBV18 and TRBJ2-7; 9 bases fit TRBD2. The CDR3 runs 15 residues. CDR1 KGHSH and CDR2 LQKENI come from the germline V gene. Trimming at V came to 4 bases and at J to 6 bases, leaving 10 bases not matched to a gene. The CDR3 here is CASSRDSSGSSEQYF. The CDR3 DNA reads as TGTGCCAGCTCACGAGATAGTAGCGGGAGCAGCGAGCAGTACTTC. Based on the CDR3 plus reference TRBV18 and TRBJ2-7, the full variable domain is NAGVMQNPRHLVRRRGQEARLRCSPMKGHSHVYWYRQLPEEGLKFMVYLQKENIIDESGMPKERFSAEFPKEGPSILRIQQVVRGDSAAYFCASSRDSSGSSEQYFGPGTRLTVT.

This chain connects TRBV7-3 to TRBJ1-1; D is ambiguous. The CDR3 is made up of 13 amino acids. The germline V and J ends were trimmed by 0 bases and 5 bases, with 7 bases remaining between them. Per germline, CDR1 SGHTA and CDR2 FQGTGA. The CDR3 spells CASSLTAGTEAFF. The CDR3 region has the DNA TGTGCCAGCAGCTTAACGGCGGGGACTGAAGCTTTCTTT.

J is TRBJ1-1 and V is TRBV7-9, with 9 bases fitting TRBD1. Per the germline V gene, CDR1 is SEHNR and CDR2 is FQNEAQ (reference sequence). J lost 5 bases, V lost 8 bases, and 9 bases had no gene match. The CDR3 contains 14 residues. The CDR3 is CASQDGTGKTEAFF. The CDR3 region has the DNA TGTGCCAGCCAAGATGGGACAGGGAAAACTGAAGCTTTCTTT.

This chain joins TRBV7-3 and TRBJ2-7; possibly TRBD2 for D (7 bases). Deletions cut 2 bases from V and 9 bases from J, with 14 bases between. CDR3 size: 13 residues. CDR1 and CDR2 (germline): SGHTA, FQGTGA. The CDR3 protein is CASSLGQGRGQYF. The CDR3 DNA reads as TGTGCCAGCAGCTTAGGCCAGGGGAGGGGGCAGTACTTC.

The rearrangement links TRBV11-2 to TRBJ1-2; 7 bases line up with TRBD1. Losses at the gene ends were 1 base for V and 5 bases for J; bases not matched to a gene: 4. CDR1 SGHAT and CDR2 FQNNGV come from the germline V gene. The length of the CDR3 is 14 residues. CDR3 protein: CASSLVQGSYGYTF. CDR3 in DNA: TGTGCCAGCAGCTTAGTACAGGGGAGTTATGGCTACACCTTC.

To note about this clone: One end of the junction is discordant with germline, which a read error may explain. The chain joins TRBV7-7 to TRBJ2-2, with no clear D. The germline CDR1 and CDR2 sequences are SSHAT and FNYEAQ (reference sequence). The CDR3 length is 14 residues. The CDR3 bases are TGTGCTAGCAGCTTAATGGCTAACACCGGGGAGCTGTTTTTT. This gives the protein CASSLMANTGELFF.

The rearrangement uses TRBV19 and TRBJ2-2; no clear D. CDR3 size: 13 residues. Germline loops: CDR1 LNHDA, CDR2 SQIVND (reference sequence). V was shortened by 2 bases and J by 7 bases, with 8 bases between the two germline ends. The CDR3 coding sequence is TGTGCCAGTAGTATACAATCCGGCGGGGAGCTGTTTTTT. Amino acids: CASSIQSGGELFF.